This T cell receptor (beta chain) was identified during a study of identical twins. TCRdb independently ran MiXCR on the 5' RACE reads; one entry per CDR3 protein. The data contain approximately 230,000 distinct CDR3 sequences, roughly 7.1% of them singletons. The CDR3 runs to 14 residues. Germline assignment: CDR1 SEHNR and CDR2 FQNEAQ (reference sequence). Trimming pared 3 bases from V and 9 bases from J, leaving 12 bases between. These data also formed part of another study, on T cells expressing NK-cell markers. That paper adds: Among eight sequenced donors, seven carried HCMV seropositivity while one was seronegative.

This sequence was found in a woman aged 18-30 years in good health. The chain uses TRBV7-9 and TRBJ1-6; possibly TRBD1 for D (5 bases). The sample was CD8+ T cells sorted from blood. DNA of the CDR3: TGTGCCAGCAGCTTGACAGTTTCCAGTTCACCCCTCCACTTT. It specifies CASSLTVSSSPLHF.